This T cell receptor (beta chain) was obtained from a study of shared clonotypes between healthy human individuals. The trim removed 2 bases at V and 9 bases at J, leaving 9 bases unmatched. There are 16 residues in the CDR3. Looked up from germline, CDR1 is SGHRS and CDR2 is YFSETQ. The naive CD8 fraction comprised CD45RO-negative cells positively selected for CCR7 and excluded terminally differentiated effector memory CD45RA+ cells. TCRdb's copy holds only in-frame clones and misses some; the assay was immunoSEQ multiplex PCR. The sample contains about 2.1 million clones, over 85% of which appear only once.

The sample comprised naive CD8+ T cells from PBMCs. This chain links TRBV5-1 with TRBJ2-1, with TRBD2 matching 12 bases. The source of this sequence is a man aged 18 to 30 in good health. Some clones in this sample may be carry-over from other donors' samples. CDR3 sequence: CASSFSRLAGEGEQFF. The CDR3 DNA follows: TGCGCCAGCAGCTTTTCCCGACTAGCGGGAGAGGGTGAGCAGTTCTTC.